The present entry profiles one T cell receptor beta chain with its context. TCRdb's copy holds only in-frame clones and misses some; the assay was immunoSEQ multiplex PCR. The profile covers 350,000 or so clones, with roughly 90% appearing a single time and 0.75% to 0.85% taken by the ten largest. This entry comes from a study of cytomegalovirus exposure and HLA in healthy donors. CDR1 MNHEY and CDR2 SVGAGI come from the germline V gene. Deletions cut 2 bases from V and 3 bases from J, with 8 bases between. CDR3 length equals 13 residues. The rearrangement uses TRBV6-5 and TRBJ2-7; D is ambiguous. The source material was PBMCs. This sequence was found in a woman between 18 and 29 years old in good health and CMV-seronegative. DNA of the CDR3: TGTGCCAGCAGTTACAACCGGGTCTACGAGCAGTACTTC. Protein product: CASSYNRVYEQYF.